The T cell receptor (beta chain) described here comes from a study of shared clonotypes between healthy human individuals. The study's findings and limits: Across several donors, naive CD4 shared roughly 5.2%, naive CD8 under 4%, memory CD4 2% to 2.5%, memory CD8 approximately 0.4%. Rarefaction demonstrated incomplete sorted-subset sequencing despite large depth. Apart from blood, nothing was sampled; tissue repertoires likely differ.

CD45RO-negative, CCR7-positively selected cells formed the naive CD8 fraction, excluding terminally differentiated effector memory CD45RA+ cells. Concerning this clone itself: Its specificity is not known.

Using immunoSEQ multiplex PCR, the repertoire was profiled, and TCRdb retains in-frame clones only, with some absent. The profile shows millions of clones, about 93% of them singletons. This CDR3 spans 15 amino acids. CDR1 LNHDA and CDR2 SQIVND come from the germline V gene (reference sequence). Deletions cut 6 bases from V and 2 bases from J, with 15 bases between. Sequencing was performed on naive CD8+ T cells from PBMCs. The chain joins TRBV19 to TRBJ2-3, with D unresolved. The sequence was obtained from a man aged 18 to 29 in good health. Some clones in this sample may be carry-over from other donors' samples. DNA of the CDR3: TGTGCCAGTAGCGAGAGTGGCTGGCACACAGATACGCAGTATTTT. Residues: CASSESGWHTDTQYF.